This TCR beta chain derives from a study of T cells in Graves' hyperthyroidism and ophthalmopathy. What was amplified from RNA transcripts were TCR beta CDR3 regions. HTBI primers were the set used in a first-round RT-PCR of the TCR CDR3. TCRdb independently ran MiXCR on the multiplex PCR reads; one entry per CDR3 protein. The sample shows around 350,000 distinct CDR3 sequences, 19% of them seen only once. The length of the CDR3 is 17 residues. V was pared by 7 bases and J by 3 bases, with 10 bases of the junction left unmatched. Germline CDR1 and CDR2: SGHDT and YYEEEE. Sequenced input: blood. This chain uses TRBV5-6 with TRBJ2-2, with TRBD1 matching 12 bases. The source is a woman aged 18-29 years with Graves' hyperthyroidism. The CDR3 reads CASLRSWDRGHTGELFF. The DNA of the CDR3 is TGTGCCAGCTTGCGGAGCTGGGACAGGGGGCACACCGGGGAGCTGTTTTTT. Looking up the rest from reference TRBV5-6 and TRBJ2-2 gives the full variable domain: DAGVTQSPTHLIKTRGQQVTLRCSPKSGHDTVSWYQQALGQGPQFIFQYYEEEERQRGNFPDRFSGHQFPNYSSELNVNALLLGDSALYLCASLRSWDRGHTGELFFGEGSRLTVL.